This entry concerns a single T cell receptor (beta chain). Its antigen is unknown. TCRdb keeps only in-frame clones here, not all; method: immunoSEQ multiplex PCR. Counted here are about 42,000 clones, approximately 80% occurring once; the ten biggest clones make up roughly 25%. The CDR3 length is 11 residues. V dropped 7 bases and J dropped 1 base, with 3 bases sitting between them. Germline V gene sequence: CDR1 SNHLY, CDR2 FYNNEI. This sample is part of a study of OX40 agonist ivuxolimab in advanced cancers. Study-level results: There were also nonresponders showing low normalized T-cell clonal expansion.

The TCR sequence derives from an adult with an advanced solid tumor such as melanoma, head and neck, liver or kidney cancer. Sequences were derived from CD4+ or CD8+ T cells sorted from blood, sampled in a trial of the OX40 agonist ivuxolimab. The chain has TRBV2 and TRBJ2-3; no clear D. CDR3 nucleotides: TGTGCCAGCACAGGCACAGATACGCAGTATTTT. It translates to CASTGTDTQYF. Using reference TRBV2 and TRBJ2-3 for the parts outside the CDR3, the full variable domain is EPEVTQTPSHQVTQMGQEVILRCVPISNHLYFYWYRQILGQKVEFLVSFYNNEISEKSEIFDDQFSVERPDGSNFTLKIRSTKLEDSAMYFCASTGTDTQYFGPGTRLTVL.